The following is a TCR beta chain sequence with its context. Its antigen is not identified. Other DNA sequences in the same sample also yield this CDR3. Trimming removed 3 bases from V and 3 bases from J; junction bases left unmatched: 3. The CDR3 has 14 residues. CDR1 KGHSH and CDR2 LQKENI come from the germline V gene. The assay was immunoSEQ multiplex PCR, and TCRdb's table has in-frame clones only and misses some. The data show some 2,500,000 clones, roughly 92% seen once. This entry belongs to a study of shared clonotypes between healthy human individuals. Study as a whole: The cohort had two women and a few men, ages 18 to 49.

Study-level results: The study found lower generation probabilities in non-shared clonotypes than in those shared by all four donors.

The TCR sequence derives from a man between 18 and 29 years old in good health. Some clones in this sample may be carry-over from other donors' samples. The chain has TRBV18 and TRBJ1-1; 8 bases agree with TRBD1. Sequencing was carried out using naive CD4+ T cells from PBMCs. Stated subset: CD45RA+ positively selected. CDR3 region: CASSPDRGYTEAFF. CDR3 coding DNA: TGTGCCAGCTCACCCGACAGGGGTTACACTGAAGCTTTCTTT.